One sample yielded the 5 T cell receptor beta chains listed below, sequenced in a study of blood T cell repertoires in COVID-19. Assay: immunoSEQ multiplex PCR; the TCRdb copy retains only in-frame clones and omits some. Here the sample spans 170,000 or so clones, over 70% being singletons. Sequenced input: peripheral blood. These TCRs come from an older woman with acute or convalescent COVID-19.

V gene TRBV5-8 combines with J gene TRBJ2-7; maybe TRBD1 (6 bases). Trimming removed 2 bases at V and 7 bases at J, with 13 bases between. The germline CDR1 and CDR2 sequences are SGHTS and YDEGEE. The CDR3 consists of 13 residues. The CDR3 DNA is TGTGCCAGCAGCTTACAGGGTATCGGGGAGCAGTACTTC. It yields the protein CASSLQGIGEQYF. Based on the CDR3 plus reference TRBV5-8 and TRBJ2-7, the full variable domain is EAGVTQSPTHLIKTRGQQATLRCSPISGHTSVYWYQQALGLGLQFLLWYDEGEERNRGNFPPRFSGRQFPNYSSELNVNALELEDSALYLCASSLQGIGEQYFGPGTRLTVT.

The chain links TRBV7-2 to TRBJ2-5, with D perhaps TRBD2 (5 bases). V lost 2 bases to trimming and J lost 3 bases, with 7 bases between them. The CDR3 consists of 13 residues. Germline V CDR1 and CDR2: SGHTA, FQGNSA. The CDR3 sequence: CASSLFGEETQYF. In DNA, the CDR3 is TGTGCCAGCAGCTTATTCGGGGAAGAGACCCAGTACTTC.

The chain couples TRBV4-2 to TRBJ1-4; 9 nucleotides agree with TRBD1. Germline lookup yields CDR1 LGHNA and CDR2 YNFKEQ. This CDR3 spans 17 amino acids. V lost 1 base to trimming and J lost 7 bases; unmatched junction nucleotides: 10. CDR3 nucleotides: TGTGCCAGCAGCCAAGTTACACCGGGACAGGGAAGTGAAAAACTGTTTTTT. It yields the protein CASSQVTPGQGSEKLFF.

V and J are TRBV6-6 and TRBJ1-1; 7 nucleotides line up with TRBD1. CDR3 size: 13 residues. Germline trimming cut 6 bases from V and 1 base from J; bases unmatched to any gene: 2. CDR1 and CDR2 from the germline V gene are MNHNY and SVGAGI (reference sequence). The CDR3 spells CASRWTGNTEAFF. The CDR3 DNA follows: TGTGCCAGCAGGTGGACAGGGAACACTGAAGCTTTCTTT.

CDR3 residues: CARSLWFPELTVSGNTIYF. CDR3 DNA sequence: TGTGCCAGAAGCTTATGGTTCCCCGAACTGACAGTCTCTGGAAACACCATATATTTT. The chain recombines TRBV5-3 with TRBJ1-3; D might be TRBD1 (5 bases). TRBV5-3 falls under the ORF class, with uncertain function. Trimming left V 2 bases short and J 0 bases short, with 21 bases between. This CDR3 has 19 amino acids.